Presented here are 26 T cell receptor beta chains from one specimen sequenced in a study of Tregs in tolerant kidney transplant recipients. CFSE-labeled recipient PBMCs were cultured less than 7 days with irradiated graft donor PBMCs, then FACS-sorted. TCRdb's copy holds only in-frame clones and misses some; the assay was immunoSEQ multiplex PCR. The sample data list about 2,000 clones. No antigen has been assigned to these receptors. The sample in question was CD8+ T cells from blood cultured with allogeneic cells, obtained before the transplant. These receptors were obtained from a human patient who received a combined kidney and bone marrow transplant.

As concerns this clone: The CDR3 end is not reached by the read, which stops 3 residues before it; the germline J gene fills it in. The chain carries TRBV7-9 and TRBJ2-7; TRBD2 might be the D (6 bases). V dropped 5 bases and J dropped 0 bases, with 14 bases sitting between them. Germline V gives CDR1 SEHNR, CDR2 FQNEAQ (reference sequence). This CDR3 region has 15 residues. This CDR3 reads CASSPFGGGSYEQYF. The CDR3 bases that were read are TGTGCCAGCAGCCCCTTCGGGGGTGGCTCCTACGAG.

This clone is identified as medium-sized from frequency. The sequenced fragment ends 3 residues before the CDR3 boundary, so the rest is inferred from the germline J gene. The rearrangement links TRBV12-3 or TRBV12-4 to TRBJ1-2; no firm D call. The CDR3 runs 13 residues. V was clipped by 7 bases and J by 0 bases, with 9 bases between them. The CDR3 spells CASTQDSNYGYTF. The sequenced CDR3 bases are TGTGCCAGCACCCAGGATTCTAACTATGGC.

Worth noting for this clone: The CDR3 end lies 3 residues beyond the end of the read and is filled in from the germline J gene. The rearrangement links TRBV28 to TRBJ2-7; D is undetermined. This CDR3 region has 15 residues. Deletions cut 0 bases from V and 4 bases from J, with 13 bases between. Germline V gives CDR1 MDHEN, CDR2 SYDVKM. Here the CDR3 reads CASSLWVWRSYEQYF. The DNA read from the CDR3 is TGTGCCAGCAGTTTATGGGTTTGGCGGTCGTACGAG.

This clone is deemed medium-sized by its frequency. Read data end 3 residues before the CDR3 end; the end is taken from the germline J gene. J is TRBJ1-2 and V is TRBV7-9, with D hard to call. This CDR3 contains 14 residues. Germline V gives CDR1 SEHNR, CDR2 FQNEAQ (reference sequence). V was pared by 1 base and J by 1 base, with 7 bases between. The CDR3 here is CASSLGQVNYGYTF. CDR3 DNA, as far as it was read: TGTGCCAGCAGCTTAGGGCAGGTTAACTATGGC. Based on the CDR3 plus reference TRBV7-9 and TRBJ1-2, the full variable domain is DTGVSQNPRHKITKRGQNVTFRCDPISEHNRLYWYRQTLGQGPEFLTYFQNEAQLEKSRLLSDRFSAERPKGSFSTLEIQRTEQGDSAMYLCASSLGQVNYGYTFGSGTRLTVV.

As regards this clone: The CDR3 end lies 3 residues beyond the end of the read and is filled in from the germline J gene. The chain links TRBV2 to TRBJ2-7; 10 nucleotides match TRBD2. This CDR3 has 14 amino acids. Germline assignment: CDR1 SNHLY and CDR2 FYNNEI. V lost 3 bases and J lost 4; bases outside the gene matches: 3. Incomplete CDR3 DNA: TGTGCCAGCAGTGATCCGGGACTAGCGTACGAG. This sequence encodes CASSDPGLAYE. The complete CDR3 sequence is CASSDPGLAYEQYF.

With regard to this clone: The CDR3 extends 3 residues past the end of the read, so its final part is completed from the germline J gene. The rearrangement links TRBV6-2 or TRBV6-3 to TRBJ2-7; 12 nucleotides agree with TRBD2. Unmatched junction bases numbered 9, after V lost 0 bases and J lost 6 bases. Germline V gene data show CDR1 as MNHEY and CDR2 as SVGEGT. This CDR3 region has 17 residues. CDR3 sequence: CASSYSTASGRVAEQYF. The CDR3 DNA, read in part, is TGTGCCAGCAGTTACTCGACGGCTAGCGGGAGGGTTGCCGAG.

About this clone: The CDR3 end is not reached by the read, which stops 3 residues before it; the germline J gene fills it in. The rearrangement links TRBV7-9 to TRBJ2-5, with 7 bases that match TRBD2. The CDR3 runs to 15 residues. Germline CDR1 reads SEHNR; CDR2 reads FQNEAQ (reference sequence). V lost 1 base and J lost 4; bases outside the gene matches: 6. CDR3: CASSLEAGVLETQYF. The sequenced part of the CDR3 DNA is TGTGCCAGCAGCTTAGAGGCGGGAGTTTTAGAGACC.

This clone shows up as medium-sized by frequency. Sequencing ends 3 residues short of the CDR3 end; the germline J gene provides the rest. The chain links TRBV13 to TRBJ2-5; D ambiguous. This CDR3 region has 14 residues. Deletions cut 3 bases from V and 1 base from J, with 9 bases between. Looked up from germline, CDR1 is PRHDT and CDR2 is FYEKMQ (reference sequence). This chain's CDR3 is CASSFITGQETQYF. The CDR3 bases that were read are TGTGCCAGCAGCTTCATTACGGGCCAAGAGACC.

This clone registers large by frequency. The read halts 3 residues ahead of the CDR3 end, with the missing end drawn from the germline J gene. This rearrangement joins TRBV20-1 to TRBJ2-3; 11 nucleotides align to TRBD2. The J segment lost 8 bases and the V segment lost 8 bases, leaving 18 bases of the junction unmatched. The CDR3 contains 16 residues. CDR1 and CDR2 from the germline V gene are DFQATT and SNEGSKA (reference sequence). CDR3 sequence: CSPGTSGPFPAGTQYF. The CDR3 DNA, read in part, is TGCAGTCCCGGGACTAGCGGTCCTTTTCCCGCGGGTACG.

A word on this clone: The sequence runs out 3 residues before the end of the CDR3; the remainder is reconstructed from the germline J gene. J is TRBJ2-1 and V is TRBV9; no clear D. Trimming removed 3 bases at V and 7 bases at J, with 8 bases between. Germline values: CDR1 SGDLS, CDR2 YYNGEE. This CDR3 is built from 12 residues. The chain's CDR3 is CASSALQNEQFF. The sequenced CDR3 bases are TGTGCCAGCAGCGCCCTCCAGAATGAG. Looking up the rest from reference TRBV9 and TRBJ2-1 gives the full variable domain: DSGVTQTPKHLITATGQRVTLRCSPRSGDLSVYWYQQSLDQGLQFLIQYYNGEERAKGNILERFSAQQFPDLHSELNLSSLELGDSALYFCASSALQNEQFFGPGTRLTVL.

On this clone: Sequencing ends 3 residues short of the CDR3 end; the germline J gene provides the rest. This sequence joins TRBV28 and TRBJ2-7; the D gene is possibly TRBD1 (6 bases). Looked up from germline, CDR1 is MDHEN and CDR2 is SYDVKM. V gave up 3 bases and J gave up 3 bases, with 15 bases separating them. This CDR3 region has 15 residues. CDR3 loop: CASSFSGHRRYEQYF. The sequenced part of the CDR3 DNA is TGTGCCAGCAGTTTCTCGGGACACCGACGCTACGAG.

Judged by frequency, this clone is medium-sized. The CDR3 extends 3 residues past the end of the read, so its final part is completed from the germline J gene. V usage is TRBV27 and J usage is TRBJ2-7, with a possible D match to TRBD2 (6 bases). The length of the CDR3 is 15 residues. From germline, CDR1 is MNHEY and CDR2 SMNVEV (reference sequence). V gave up 2 bases and J gave up 0 bases, with 11 bases separating them. The CDR3 sequence is CASSLGQGLSYEQYF. Incomplete CDR3 DNA: TGTGCCAGCAGTTTAGGGCAGGGACTCTCCTACGAG.

To note about this clone: The read ends 3 residues early relative to the CDR3; the germline J gene fills the gap. This rearrangement joins TRBV13 to TRBJ2-7; 11 bases are a match to TRBD1. Germline CDR1 reads PRHDT; CDR2 reads FYEKMQ (reference sequence). This CDR3 comprises 16 residues. After removal of 5 bases from V and 1 base from J, the junction contained 7 bases not matched to a gene. The DNA read from the CDR3 is TGTGCCAGCAGCGCCCCCCGGGACAGGGGGTCCTACGAG. Protein sequence: CASSAPRDRGSYE. The CDR3 reads in full as CASSAPRDRGSYEQYF.

This clone shows up as medium-sized (0.01 to 0.1%) by frequency. Read coverage stops 3 residues before the CDR3 terminus; the germline J gene supplies the remainder. The rearrangement links TRBV7-2 to TRBJ1-3; D is possibly TRBD1 (5 bases). This CDR3 spans 15 amino acids. V lost 4 bases, J lost 3 bases, and 13 bases lay in between. Germline V CDR1 and CDR2: SGHTA, FQGNSA. The chain's CDR3 is CASSYAGAVGNTIYF. Partial CDR3 DNA: TGTGCCAGCAGCTACGCTGGGGCCGTTGGAAACACC.

This clone is labeled medium-sized based on frequency. The CDR3 end falls 3 residues outside the read, so it is completed with the germline J gene. This sequence joins TRBV5-1 and TRBJ2-7; 7 nucleotides agree with TRBD1. J gave up 4 bases and V 3 bases, and 7 bases lay outside the gene matches. Germline V gene data show CDR1 as SGHRS and CDR2 as YFSETQ. This CDR3 is built from 14 residues. The sequenced CDR3 bases are TGCGCCAGCAGCTCGGGACAGAACTCTTACGAG. Translation: CASSSGQNSYE. The full CDR3 sequence reads CASSSGQNSYEQYF.

According to its frequency, this clone is medium-sized. The sequenced fragment ends 3 residues before the CDR3 boundary, so the rest is inferred from the germline J gene. This sequence joins TRBV20-1 and TRBJ2-1; D is undetermined. V gave up 0 bases and J gave up 2 bases, with 11 bases separating them. Germline loops: CDR1 DFQATT, CDR2 SNEGSKA (reference sequence). This CDR3 has 15 residues. The CDR3 bases that were read are TGCAGTGCTAGAGACCTTCCCAGGCCCTACAATGAG. This gives the protein CSARDLPRPYNE. The full CDR3 protein reads CSARDLPRPYNEQFF.

This CDR3 is CASSELASAKNIQYF. Partial CDR3 DNA: TGTGCCAGCAGTGAATTGGCCTCCGCCAAAAACATT. V usage is TRBV6-1 and J usage is TRBJ2-4; D unclear. The read comes to an end 3 residues before the CDR3 does, leaving the germline J gene to fill in the end. The CDR3 covers 15 residues. V lost 2 bases to trimming and J lost 1 base, with 9 bases between them. Germline lookup yields CDR1 MNHNS and CDR2 SASEGT.

To note about this clone: The CDR3 is cut off 3 residues early in the read; its end comes from the germline J gene. The chain carries TRBV10-2 and TRBJ2-7, with a possible D match to TRBD2 (6 bases). V was cut by 7 bases and J by 3 bases, with 10 bases left in between. In germline, CDR1 is WSHSY, CDR2 SAAADI. This CDR3 spans 12 amino acids. Here the CDR3 reads CASMAGIYEQYF. The part of the CDR3 DNA that was read is TGCGCCAGCATGGCGGGAATCTACGAG.

With regard to this clone: The CDR3 end falls 3 residues outside the read, so it is completed with the germline J gene. The chain uses TRBV2 and TRBJ1-1; D perhaps matches TRBD1 (6 bases). Germline V lookup: CDR1 SNHLY, CDR2 FYNNEI. Trimming took 8 bases from V and 1 from J, leaving 23 bases between them. This CDR3 region has 17 residues. Incomplete CDR3 DNA: TGTGCCAGCCCCCCCCGGGGGGGGGCTTGGTGGAACACTGAA. It specifies CASPPRGGAWWNTE. The CDR3 in its entirety is CASPPRGGAWWNTEAFF.

Concerning this clone: At one end the junction does not follow the germline gene, possibly because of a read error. CDR3 bases read: TGTGCCGGCAGCTTAGTTCGGTACTCCTATAATTCACCC. This codes for CAGSLVRYSYNSP. The full CDR3 sequence reads CAGSLVRYSYNSPLHF. The gene calls are TRBV7-8 and TRBJ1-6; D remains ambiguous. The sequenced fragment ends 3 residues before the CDR3 boundary, so the rest is inferred from the germline J gene. The CDR3 covers 16 residues. CDR1 and CDR2 from the germline V gene are SGHVS and FQNEAQ.

As regards this clone: Read data end 3 residues before the CDR3 end; the end is taken from the germline J gene. The chain is built from TRBV20-1 and TRBJ2-7; tentatively, D is TRBD2 (5 bases). Deletions cut 0 bases from V and 1 base from J, with 7 bases between. The CDR3 covers 13 residues. Germline lookup yields CDR1 DFQATT and CDR2 SNEGSKA (reference sequence). The CDR3 bases that were read are TGCAGTGCTAGAGATAAGCGGTCCTACGAG. Translation gives CSARDKRSYE. The CDR3 as a whole reads CSARDKRSYEQYF.

According to its frequency, this clone is medium-sized (0.01 to 0.1%). The CDR3 end is not reached by the read, which stops 3 residues before it; the germline J gene fills it in. The chain joins TRBV4-1 to TRBJ2-7; the D is unclear. The ends were cut back, 1 base at V and 0 bases at J, with 10 bases in the middle. Germline V gene lookup returns CDR1 MGHRA and CDR2 YSYEKL. The CDR3 loop spans 15 amino acids. The DNA read from the CDR3 is TGCGCCAGCAGCCAAGGTAGCAGAACCTCCTACGAG. It encodes CASSQGSRTSYE. The entire CDR3 is CASSQGSRTSYEQYF.

This clone is called medium-sized based on its frequency. The CDR3 end is not reached by the read, which stops 3 residues before it; the germline J gene fills it in. The rearrangement links TRBV4-1 to TRBJ2-3; 8 bases agree with TRBD2. V was clipped by 1 base and J by 3 bases; unmatched bases: 6. Germline V gene sequence: CDR1 MGHRA, CDR2 YSYEKL. The CDR3 totals 16 residues. Partial CDR3 DNA: TGCGCCAGCAGCCAAGTAAGCCAGCGGGGGACAGATACG. This sequence encodes CASSQVSQRGTDT. The whole CDR3 region reads CASSQVSQRGTDTQYF.

By frequency, this clone registers medium-sized. The DNA ends 3 residues before the CDR3 does, and the rest of the CDR3 is filled in from the germline J gene. The rearrangement links TRBV24-1 to TRBJ2-2; a weak D match, TRBD1 (6 bases). The CDR3 has 17 residues. The germline CDR1 and CDR2 sequences are KGHDR and SFDVKD. Trimming left V 4 bases short and J 6 bases short, with 20 bases between. Here the CDR3 reads CATSEGTGTPGPGELFF. The sequenced part of the CDR3 DNA is TGTGCCACCAGTGAGGGCACCGGGACACCGGGCCCCGGGGAG.

Turning to this clone: The CDR3 goes on 3 residues after the read ends, and that part is filled in from the germline J gene. V usage is TRBV20-1 and J usage is TRBJ2-7, with 11 bases matching TRBD1. The CDR3 is 19 residues long. Looked up from germline, CDR1 is DFQATT and CDR2 is SNEGSKA (reference sequence). Unmatched junction bases numbered 14, after V lost 1 base and J lost 0 bases. CDR3 protein: CSARGGGGQGVISSYEQYF. The CDR3 DNA, read in part, is TGCAGTGCTAGAGGGGGTGGGGGACAGGGGGTAATCTCCTCCTACGAG.

The CDR3 loop reads CASSRDNYEQYF. The covered CDR3 bases are TGTGCCAGCAGCCGGGACAATTACGAG. V is TRBV7-8 and J is TRBJ2-7; tentative D call: TRBD1 (6 bases). The missing CDR3 end, 3 residues past where the read stops, is filled in from the germline J gene. Per germline, CDR1 SGHVS and CDR2 FQNEAQ. There are 12 residues in the CDR3. V was trimmed by 5 bases and J by 4 bases, leaving 9 bases between them.